One sample yielded the 9 T cell receptor beta chains listed below, sequenced in a study of blood T cell repertoires in COVID-19. Sequencing was performed with immunoSEQ multiplex PCR; in TCRdb, only in-frame clones are kept and a portion is missing. Of over 350,000 clones detected, roughly 85% appear once; the ten largest clones hold approximately 1.5%. The sequenced material came from peripheral blood. The receptors here all came from a woman between 25 and 40 years old with active or convalescent COVID-19.

This clone was counted only a few times. The V gene is TRBV20-1, the J gene TRBJ2-2; 8 bases align to TRBD1. Trimming removed 7 bases from V and 8 bases from J; junction bases left unmatched: 3. Germline CDR1 and CDR2: DFQATT and SNEGSKA (reference sequence). This CDR3 is built from 11 residues. The CDR3 nucleotides read TGCAGTGTACAGGGGGTTGGGGAGCTGTTTTTT. Its translation: CSVQGVGELFF.

This clone has a single count. The rearrangement links TRBV28 to TRBJ1-3; no definite D call. The CDR3 runs to 13 residues. V shed 6 bases and J shed 8 bases, with 14 bases lying between them. Germline V gene data show CDR1 as MDHEN and CDR2 as SYDVKM. The CDR3 nucleotides are TGTGCCAGCAGCCCCGGAGAGGGCTACACCATATATTTT. Encoded protein: CASSPGEGYTIYF.

This clone was recorded once. V and J are TRBV5-1 and TRBJ1-1, with 7 bases lining up with TRBD1. V trimming: 3 bases; J trimming: 5 bases; junction bases outside the gene matches: 4. Germline loops: CDR1 SGHRS, CDR2 YFSETQ. There are 13 residues in the CDR3. The CDR3 DNA reads TGCGCCAGCAGCTGGGACAGTCAAACTGAAGCTTTCTTT. It encodes CASSWDSQTEAFF. Filled out from reference TRBV5-1 and TRBJ1-1, the complete variable domain reads KAGVTQTPRYLIKTRGQQVTLSCSPISGHRSVSWYQQTPGQGLQFLFEYFSETQRNKGNFPGRFSGRQFSNSRSEMNVSTLELGDSALYLCASSWDSQTEAFFGQGTRLTVV.

This chain joins TRBV3-1 (or the pseudogene TRBV3-2) and TRBJ2-1, with 8 bases matching TRBD2. The V segment lost 0 bases and the J segment 4 bases; nucleotides outside the gene matches: 8. The CDR3 length is 17 residues. Germline loops: CDR1 LGHDT, CDR2 YNNKEL (reference sequence). This CDR3 is CASSQDVGLAEYNEQFF. CDR3 in DNA: TGTGCCAGCAGCCAAGATGTAGGACTAGCTGAGTACAATGAGCAGTTCTTC.

The chain employs TRBV28 and TRBJ2-5; 7 bases agree with TRBD2. V shed 6 bases and J 4 bases; nucleotides not matched to a gene: 8. CDR1 and CDR2 from the germline V gene are MDHEN and SYDVKM. The CDR3 covers 14 residues. CDR3 DNA: TGTGCCAGCAGCGAGGGAGGGCCAAGAGAGACCCAGTACTTC. This sequence encodes CASSEGGPRETQYF.

The chain uses TRBV11-3 and TRBJ2-1, with D possibly matching TRBD1 (5 bases). Germline CDR1 is SGHNT and CDR2 is YENEEA. CDR3 size: 15 residues. The V and J ends lost 1 base and 6 bases respectively, with 13 bases between them. Here the CDR3 reads CASSLGGPWGNEQFF. DNA of the CDR3: TGTGCCAGCAGCTTAGGGGGCCCATGGGGCAATGAGCAGTTCTTC.

CDR3 residues: CASSFRDRGDIQYF. CDR3 coding DNA: TGTGCCAGTAGTTTCCGGGACAGGGGCGACATTCAGTACTTC. V is TRBV19 and J is TRBJ2-4; 10 bases map to TRBD1. Germline CDR1 reads LNHDA; CDR2 reads SQIVND (reference sequence). There are 14 residues in the CDR3. V dropped 5 bases and J dropped 8; count of bases not matched to a gene: 6.

The chain combines TRBV6-5 with TRBJ1-4; 9 nucleotides align to TRBD1. CDR3 size: 13 residues. Germline assignment: CDR1 MNHEY and CDR2 SVGAGI. J gave up 5 bases and V 10 bases, and 5 bases lay outside the gene matches. CDR3 sequence (DNA): TGTGCCACCCGGGACAGGGCGAATGAAAAACTGTTTTTT. Translated: CATRDRANEKLFF.

The chain's CDR3 is CASSSRVTSGGADLYNEQFF. For the CDR3, the DNA is TGTGCCAGCAGCTCGCGCGTGACTAGCGGGGGCGCAGATCTCTACAATGAGCAGTTCTTC. V usage is TRBV7-6 and J usage is TRBJ2-1; 12 bases line up with TRBD2. The germline V gene has CDR1 SGHVS and CDR2 FNYEAQ. V lost 4 bases, J lost 3 bases, and 16 bases stayed unmatched. The CDR3 consists of 20 residues.